This TCR beta chain stems from a study of T cells of healthy individuals. TCRdb processed the 5' RACE reads anew with MiXCR; each CDR3 protein has one entry. The sample comprises roughly 76,000 distinct CDR3 sequences, more than 5% of which are singletons, and 7.5% to 9.5% rests with the top ten. The CDR3 is made up of 18 amino acids. This clonotype was detected many times. The rearrangement joins TRBV21-1 to TRBJ2-3; the tabulated D call, TRBD2, remains unverified against the DNA. TRBV21-1 is listed as a pseudogene. This clonotype was sampled from a female donor in good health. The CDR3 DNA reads TGTGCCAGCAGCAAAGGGACTAGCGGGAGGCCCACCACAGATACGCAGTATTTT. This gives the protein CASSKGTSGRPTTDTQYF.